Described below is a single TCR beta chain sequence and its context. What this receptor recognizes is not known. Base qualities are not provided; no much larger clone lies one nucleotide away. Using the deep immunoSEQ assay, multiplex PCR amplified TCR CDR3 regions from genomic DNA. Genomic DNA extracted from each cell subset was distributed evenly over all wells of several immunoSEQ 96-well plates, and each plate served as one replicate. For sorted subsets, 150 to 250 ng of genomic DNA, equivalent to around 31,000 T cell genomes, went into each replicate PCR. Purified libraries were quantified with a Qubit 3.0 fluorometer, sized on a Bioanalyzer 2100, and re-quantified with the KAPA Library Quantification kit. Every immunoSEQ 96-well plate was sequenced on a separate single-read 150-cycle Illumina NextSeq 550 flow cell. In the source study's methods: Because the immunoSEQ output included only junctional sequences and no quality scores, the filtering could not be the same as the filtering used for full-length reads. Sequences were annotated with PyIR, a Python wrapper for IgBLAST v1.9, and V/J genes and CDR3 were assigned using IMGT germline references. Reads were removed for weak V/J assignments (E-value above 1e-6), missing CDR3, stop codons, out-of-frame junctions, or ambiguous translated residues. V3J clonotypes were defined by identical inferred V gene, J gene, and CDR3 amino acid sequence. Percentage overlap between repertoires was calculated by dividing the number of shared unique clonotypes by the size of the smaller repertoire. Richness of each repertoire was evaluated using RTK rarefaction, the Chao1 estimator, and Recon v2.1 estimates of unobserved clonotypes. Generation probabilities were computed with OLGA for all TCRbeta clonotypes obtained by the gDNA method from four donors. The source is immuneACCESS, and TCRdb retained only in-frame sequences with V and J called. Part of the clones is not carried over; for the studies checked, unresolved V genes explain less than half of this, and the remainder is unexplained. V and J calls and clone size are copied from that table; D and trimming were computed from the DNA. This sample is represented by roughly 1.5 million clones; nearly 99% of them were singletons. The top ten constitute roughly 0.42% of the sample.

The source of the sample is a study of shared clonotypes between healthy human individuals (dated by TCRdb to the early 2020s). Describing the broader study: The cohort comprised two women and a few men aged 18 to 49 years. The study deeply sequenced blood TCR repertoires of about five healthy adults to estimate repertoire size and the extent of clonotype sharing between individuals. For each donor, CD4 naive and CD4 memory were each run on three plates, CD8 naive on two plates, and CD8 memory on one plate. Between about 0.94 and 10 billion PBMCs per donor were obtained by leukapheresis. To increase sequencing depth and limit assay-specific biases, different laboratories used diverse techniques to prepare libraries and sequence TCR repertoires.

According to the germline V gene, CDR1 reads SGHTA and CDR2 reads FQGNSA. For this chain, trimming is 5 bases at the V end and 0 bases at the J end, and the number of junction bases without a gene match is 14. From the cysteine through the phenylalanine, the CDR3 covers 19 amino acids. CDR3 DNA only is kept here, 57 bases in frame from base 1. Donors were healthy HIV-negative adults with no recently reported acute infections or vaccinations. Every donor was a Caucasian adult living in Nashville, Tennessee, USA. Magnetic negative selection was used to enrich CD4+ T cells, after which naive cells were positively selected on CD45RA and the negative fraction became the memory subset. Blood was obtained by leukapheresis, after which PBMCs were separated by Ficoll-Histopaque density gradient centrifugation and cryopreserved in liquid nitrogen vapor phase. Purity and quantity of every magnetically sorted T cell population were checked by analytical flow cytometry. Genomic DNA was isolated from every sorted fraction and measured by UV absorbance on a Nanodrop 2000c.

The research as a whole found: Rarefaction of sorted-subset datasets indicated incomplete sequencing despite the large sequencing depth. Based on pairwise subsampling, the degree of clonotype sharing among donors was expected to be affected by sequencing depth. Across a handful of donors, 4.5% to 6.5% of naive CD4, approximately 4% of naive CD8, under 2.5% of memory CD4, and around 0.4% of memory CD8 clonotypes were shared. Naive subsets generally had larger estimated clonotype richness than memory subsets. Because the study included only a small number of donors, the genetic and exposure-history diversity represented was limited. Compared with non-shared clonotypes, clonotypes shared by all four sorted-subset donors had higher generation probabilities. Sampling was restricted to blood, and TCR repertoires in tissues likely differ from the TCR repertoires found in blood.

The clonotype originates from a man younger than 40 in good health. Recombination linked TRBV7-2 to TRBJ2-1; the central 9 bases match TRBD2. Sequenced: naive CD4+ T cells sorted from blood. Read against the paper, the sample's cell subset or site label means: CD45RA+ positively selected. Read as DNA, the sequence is TGTGCCAGCAGCGAGACTGGCGGGAGGGCGACAAGCTCCTACAATGAGCAGTTCTTC. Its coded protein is CASSETGGRATSSYNEQFF.